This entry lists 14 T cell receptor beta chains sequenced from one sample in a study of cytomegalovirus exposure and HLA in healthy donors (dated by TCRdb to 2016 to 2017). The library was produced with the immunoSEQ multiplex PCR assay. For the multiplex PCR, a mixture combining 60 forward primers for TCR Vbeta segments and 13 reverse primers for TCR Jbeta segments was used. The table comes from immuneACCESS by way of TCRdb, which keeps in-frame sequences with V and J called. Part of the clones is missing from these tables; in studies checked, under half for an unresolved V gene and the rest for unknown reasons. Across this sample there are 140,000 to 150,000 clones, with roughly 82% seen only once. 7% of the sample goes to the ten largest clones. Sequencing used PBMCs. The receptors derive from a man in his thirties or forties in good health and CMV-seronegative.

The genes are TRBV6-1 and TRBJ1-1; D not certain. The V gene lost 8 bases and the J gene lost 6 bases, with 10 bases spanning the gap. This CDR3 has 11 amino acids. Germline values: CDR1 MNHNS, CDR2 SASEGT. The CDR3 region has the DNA TGTGCCAGCCTACGGTACGCTGAAGCTTTCTTT. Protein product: CASLRYAEAFF.

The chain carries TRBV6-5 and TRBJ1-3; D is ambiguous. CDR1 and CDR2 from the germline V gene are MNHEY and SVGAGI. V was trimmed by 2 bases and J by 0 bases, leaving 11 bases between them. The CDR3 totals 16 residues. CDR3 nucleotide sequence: TGTGCCAGCAGTTACGGGCTTACTTACTCTGGAAACACCATATATTTT. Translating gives CASSYGLTYSGNTIYF.

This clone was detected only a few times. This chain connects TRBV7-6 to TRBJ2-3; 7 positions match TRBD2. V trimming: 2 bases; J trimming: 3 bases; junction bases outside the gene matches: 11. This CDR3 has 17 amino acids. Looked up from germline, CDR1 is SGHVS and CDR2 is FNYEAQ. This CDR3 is CASSLPRGVDRTDTQYF. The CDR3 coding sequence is TGTGCCAGCAGCTTACCTCGGGGGGTTGATAGAACAGATACGCAGTATTTT.

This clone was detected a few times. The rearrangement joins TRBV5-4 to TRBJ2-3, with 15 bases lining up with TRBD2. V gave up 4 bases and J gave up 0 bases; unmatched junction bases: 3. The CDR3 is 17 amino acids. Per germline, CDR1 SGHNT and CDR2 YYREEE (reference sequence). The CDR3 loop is CASSPGLAGGSTDTQYF. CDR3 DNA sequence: TGTGCCAGCAGCCCCGGACTAGCGGGAGGGAGCACAGATACGCAGTATTTT.

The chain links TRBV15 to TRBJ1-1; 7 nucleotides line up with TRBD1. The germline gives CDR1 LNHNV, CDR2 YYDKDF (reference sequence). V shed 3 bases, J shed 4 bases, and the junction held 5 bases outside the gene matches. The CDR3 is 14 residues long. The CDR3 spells CATSRGQPPTEAFF. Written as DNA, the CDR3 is TGTGCCACCAGCAGGGGACAGCCACCCACTGAAGCTTTCTTT.

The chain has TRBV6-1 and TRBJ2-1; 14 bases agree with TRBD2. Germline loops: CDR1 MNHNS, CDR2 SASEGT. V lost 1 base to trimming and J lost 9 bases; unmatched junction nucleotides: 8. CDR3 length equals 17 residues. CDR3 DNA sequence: TGTGCCAGCAGTGAAGTGTTATCTGGACTAGCGGGAGGTGAGCAGTTCTTC. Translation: CASSEVLSGLAGGEQFF.

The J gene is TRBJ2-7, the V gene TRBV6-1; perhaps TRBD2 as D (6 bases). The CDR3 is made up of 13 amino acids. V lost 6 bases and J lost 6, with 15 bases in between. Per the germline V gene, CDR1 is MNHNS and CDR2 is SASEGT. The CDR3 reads CASSRDSLGEQYF. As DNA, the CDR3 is TGTGCCAGCAGCCGGGACTCCCTCGGCGAGCAGTACTTC.

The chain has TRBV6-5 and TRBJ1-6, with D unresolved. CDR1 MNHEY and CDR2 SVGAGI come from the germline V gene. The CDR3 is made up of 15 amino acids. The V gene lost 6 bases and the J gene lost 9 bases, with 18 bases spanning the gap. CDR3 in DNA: TGTGCCAGCAGCCCACCGGGTACCGAGAGTTCACCCCTCCACTTT. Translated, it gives CASSPPGTESSPLHF.

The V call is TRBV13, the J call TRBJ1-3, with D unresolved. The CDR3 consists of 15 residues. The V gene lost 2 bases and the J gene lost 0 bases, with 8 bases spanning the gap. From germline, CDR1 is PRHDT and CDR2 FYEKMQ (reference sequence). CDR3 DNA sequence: TGTGCCAGCAGCTTACTGGCTCCCTCTGGAAACACCATATATTTT. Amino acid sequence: CASSLLAPSGNTIYF.

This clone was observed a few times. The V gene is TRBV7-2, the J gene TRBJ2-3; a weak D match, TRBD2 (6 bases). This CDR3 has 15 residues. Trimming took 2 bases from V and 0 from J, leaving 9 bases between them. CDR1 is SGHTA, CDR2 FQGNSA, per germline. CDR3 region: CASSLSGLSTDTQYF. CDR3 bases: TGTGCCAGCAGCTTAAGCGGGCTAAGCACAGATACGCAGTATTTT.

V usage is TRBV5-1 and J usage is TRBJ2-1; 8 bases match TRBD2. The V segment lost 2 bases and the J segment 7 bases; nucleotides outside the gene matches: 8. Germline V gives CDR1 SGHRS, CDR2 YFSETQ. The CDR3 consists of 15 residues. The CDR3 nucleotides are TGCGCCAGCAGCTTTGAAGCGGGAGAAGTAAATGAGCAGTTCTTC. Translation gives CASSFEAGEVNEQFF.

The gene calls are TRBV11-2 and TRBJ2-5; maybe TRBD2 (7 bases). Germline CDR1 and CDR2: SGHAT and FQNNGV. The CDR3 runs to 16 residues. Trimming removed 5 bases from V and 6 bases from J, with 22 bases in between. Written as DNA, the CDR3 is TGTGCCAGCAGCCCCGTCGGGGGGCGGGAGATAAAGACCCAGTACTTC. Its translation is CASSPVGGREIKTQYF.

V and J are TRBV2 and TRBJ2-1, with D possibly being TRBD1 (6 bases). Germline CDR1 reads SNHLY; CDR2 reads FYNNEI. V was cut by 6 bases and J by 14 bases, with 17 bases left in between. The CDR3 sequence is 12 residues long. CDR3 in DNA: TGTGCCAGCAGCGGCGGACAGATTAAGAAGTTCTTC. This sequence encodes CASSGGQIKKFF.

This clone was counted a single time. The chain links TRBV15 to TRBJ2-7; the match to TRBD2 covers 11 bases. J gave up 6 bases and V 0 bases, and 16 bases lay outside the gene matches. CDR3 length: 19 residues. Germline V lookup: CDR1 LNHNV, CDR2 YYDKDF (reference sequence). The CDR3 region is CATSRDGPLSGRAGSEQYF. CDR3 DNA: TGTGCCACCAGCAGAGATGGTCCCCTTAGCGGGAGGGCAGGAAGCGAGCAGTACTTC.